What follows are 13 T cell receptor beta chains derived from one specimen sequenced in a study of molecular identifiers for immune sequencing clone quantification. TCRdb called the PCR reads again in MiXCR, with one record for every CDR3 protein. In the table there are hundreds of thousands of distinct CDR3 sequences, about 25% of which are singletons. Sequencing input: naive CD8+ T cells from blood, with Jurkat cell RNA spiked in. The sample's subset: FACS-sorted CD8+CD4-CCR7+CD45RA+ naive T cells. These receptors all stem from a human donor in good health. Some libraries in this study had Jurkat cell RNA spiked in.

CDR3 sequence: CASSWFLAGGGETQYF. Written as DNA, the CDR3 is TGTGCCAGCAGTTGGTTTCTAGCGGGGGGCGGAGAGACCCAGTACTTC. V gene TRBV12-3 or TRBV12-4 combines with J gene TRBJ2-5, with 11 bases aligning to TRBD2. V shed 4 bases, J shed 4 bases, and the junction held 8 bases outside the gene matches. The CDR3 loop spans 16 amino acids.

This clonotype was recorded a few times. V usage is TRBV9 and J usage is TRBJ2-7, with 7 bases that match TRBD2. The CDR3 contains 16 residues. Germline lookup yields CDR1 SGDLS and CDR2 YYNGEE. The trim removed 3 bases at V and 2 bases at J, leaving 11 bases unmatched. The CDR3 sequence is CASSATGGIGAYEQYF. The CDR3 nucleotides are TGTGCCAGCAGCGCCACCGGGGGGATAGGGGCCTACGAGCAGTACTTC.

This sequence joins TRBV19 and TRBJ2-3; no clear D. The CDR3 extends over 17 amino acids. CDR1 LNHDA and CDR2 SQIVND come from the germline V gene (reference sequence). With 1 base removed from V and 6 bases from J, the gap between germline ends came to 20 bases. The chain's CDR3 is CASSIGTAVSFRDTQYF. The CDR3 bases are TGTGCCAGTAGTATAGGTACGGCCGTATCGTTTCGGGATACGCAGTATTTT.

This clonotype was seen ten or more times. V is TRBV2 and J is TRBJ2-6; TRBD1 aligns across 9 bases. V dropped 8 bases and J dropped 2; count of bases not matched to a gene: 10. From germline, CDR1 is SNHLY and CDR2 FYNNEI. CDR3 length: 17 residues. The CDR3 DNA reads as TGTGCCAGCCTACAGGGGGCGAATTTGGCTGGGGCCAACGTCCTGACTTTC. Translating gives CASLQGANLAGANVLTF.

As concerns this clonotype: Being one base from a much bigger clone, this may be a read error. This chain links TRBV14 with TRBJ2-7, with TRBD1 matching over 8 bases. Germline assignment: CDR1 SGHDN and CDR2 FVKESK. The CDR3 has 16 amino acids. Here the CDR3 reads CASSQVGTGYSYERYF. The CDR3 DNA sequence: TGTGCCAGCAGCCAAGTAGGGACAGGTTACTCCTACGAGCGGTACTTC.

This clonotype has at least ten counts. The genes are TRBV28 and TRBJ2-7; D is undetermined. Germline CDR1 is MDHEN and CDR2 is SYDVKM. V lost 10 bases, J lost 1 base, and 11 bases lay in between. The CDR3 runs to 12 residues. CDR3 nucleotides: TGTGCCACCCGGACGCCATCCTACGAGCAGTACTTC. Translated: CATRTPSYEQYF.

This clonotype has ten or more counts. The V and J genes are TRBV7-9 and TRBJ2-7; D is unclear. Germline V gives CDR1 SEHNR, CDR2 FQNEAQ (reference sequence). Trimming shortened V by 5 bases and J by 9 bases, and 14 bases separated the two germline ends. The CDR3 spans 12 residues. The CDR3 DNA reads TGTGCCAGCAGCCATCCCGGTGGTGTGCAGTACTTC. It yields the protein CASSHPGGVQYF.

This clonotype has just a few counts. This chain uses TRBV28 with TRBJ1-2; D not certain. V was clipped by 2 bases and J by 5 bases, with 9 bases between them. This CDR3 comprises 13 residues. Germline CDR1 MDHEN, CDR2 SYDVKM. CDR3 region: CASSLAGFYGYTF. CDR3 coding DNA: TGTGCCAGCAGTTTAGCGGGATTTTATGGCTACACCTTC.

This clonotype has more than one count but fewer than ten. CDR3 residues: CSVGLGLTHEQYF. The CDR3 nucleotides read TGCAGCGTTGGTTTGGGGTTGACCCACGAGCAGTACTTC. This rearrangement joins TRBV29-1 to TRBJ2-7; no definite D call. V was trimmed by 4 bases and J by 5 bases, leaving 15 bases between them. CDR1 and CDR2 (germline): SQVTM, ANQGSEA. This CDR3 region has 13 residues.

This clonotype was recorded many times. The DNA of the CDR3 is TGTGCCTGGAGTGTACAGATCTCCTACGAGCAGTACTTC. Its translation is CAWSVQISYEQYF. The V gene is TRBV30, the J gene TRBJ2-7; D ambiguous. V shed 0 bases and J shed 0 bases, with 6 bases lying between them. This CDR3 is built from 13 residues. CDR1 GTSNPN and CDR2 SVGIG come from the germline V gene (reference sequence).

The chain has TRBV2 and TRBJ1-2; D not certain. The CDR3 totals 15 residues. Looked up from germline, CDR1 is SNHLY and CDR2 is FYNNEI. Trimming shortened V by 3 bases and J by 4 bases, and 15 bases separated the two germline ends. This CDR3 reads CASSEGGLVPYGYTF. CDR3 DNA: TGTGCCAGCAGTGAGGGTGGGCTGGTCCCCTATGGCTACACCTTC.

On this clonotype itself: One junction end does not reproduce the germline sequence, and a read error may be involved. The chain uses TRBV6-6 and TRBJ1-5; D gene unclear. CDR1 is MNHNY and CDR2 is SVGAGI in the germline V gene (reference sequence). This CDR3 region has 13 residues. The chain's CDR3 is CASSYSIEQPQHF. DNA for the CDR3: TGTGCCAGCAGTTACTCGATTGAGCAGCCACAGCATTTT.

This clonotype occurred a few times. This sequence joins TRBV19 and TRBJ1-2; D perhaps matches TRBD1 (5 bases). Trimming left V 7 bases short and J 0 bases short, with 15 bases between. This CDR3 spans 15 amino acids. Germline V gene data show CDR1 as LNHDA and CDR2 as SQIVND (reference sequence). The CDR3 sequence: CASTIRDGTNYGYTF. The CDR3 nucleotides are TGTGCCAGTACCATCCGGGACGGGACTAACTATGGCTACACCTTC.